The rows below give T cell receptor beta chains drawn from one sample of a study of T cell responses to AZD1222 COVID-19 vaccine. Data came from immunoSEQ multiplex PCR; TCRdb stores just in-frame clones and leaves some out. The data contain 130,000 to 150,000 clones, more than 70% of them singletons. Sequences were derived from peripheral blood, sampled 28 days after the second AZD1222 dose. These TCRs come from an adult who received the AZD1222 COVID-19 vaccine. Each CDR3 is given with its conserved first and last residue. Fields, in order: clone size, J gene, V gene, D gene, CDR3 DNA, CDR3 protein. The D gene is left open where the match is weak. The size field is filled for only some rows; it gives once, few, many or a size class.

clone_size: .
j_call: TRBJ2-7
v_call: TRBV9
d_call: .
cdr3_nt: TGTGCCAGCAGCCCCTCAGGGTGGCACCACGAGCAGTACTTC
cdr3_aa: CASSPSGWHHEQYF

clone_size: .
j_call: TRBJ1-6
v_call: TRBV29-1
d_call: TRBD1
cdr3_nt: TGCAGCGCTAAGACAGGGAGCTCCTATAATTCACCCCTCCACTTT
cdr3_aa: CSAKTGSSYNSPLHF

clone_size: .
j_call: TRBJ2-2
v_call: TRBV19
d_call: .
cdr3_nt: TGTGCCAGTAGTCCCCGAGGGAGGTCCGCAGGCGGGGAGCTGTTTTTT
cdr3_aa: CASSPRGRSAGGELFF

clone_size: .
j_call: TRBJ1-1
v_call: TRBV19
d_call: .
cdr3_nt: TGTGCCAGTAGTATAGCTATGAACACTGAAGCTTTCTTT
cdr3_aa: CASSIAMNTEAFF

clone_size: .
j_call: TRBJ1-1
v_call: TRBV6-6
d_call: .
cdr3_nt: TGTGCCAGCAGTTGGGGGAGGGACACTGAAGCTTTCTTT
cdr3_aa: CASSWGRDTEAFF

clone_size: once
j_call: TRBJ1-3
v_call: TRBV3-1/TRBV3-2
d_call: TRBD1
cdr3_nt: TGTGCCAGCAGCCAAGTCGGGACAGGGGCTGGAAACACCATATATTTT
cdr3_aa: CASSQVGTGAGNTIYF

clone_size: .
j_call: TRBJ1-1
v_call: TRBV19
d_call: .
cdr3_nt: TGTGCCAGTAGTCAACAGGTCCCCGAAAGCCTCACTGAAGCTTTCTTT
cdr3_aa: CASSQQVPESLTEAFF

clone_size: .
j_call: TRBJ2-1
v_call: TRBV2
d_call: TRBD2
cdr3_nt: TGTGCCAGCAGCGTCGGGGGGGCTAATGAGCAGTTCTTC
cdr3_aa: CASSVGGANEQFF

clone_size: once
j_call: TRBJ2-3
v_call: TRBV27
d_call: .
cdr3_nt: TGTGCCAGCAGTTGGAACAGGGAGACAGATACGCAGTATTTT
cdr3_aa: CASSWNRETDTQYF

clone_size: .
j_call: TRBJ2-2
v_call: TRBV11-2
d_call: .
cdr3_nt: TGTGCCAGCAGCTTAGGTGGCTGGGGCGGCGGGGAGCTGTTTTTT
cdr3_aa: CASSLGGWGGGELFF

clone_size: .
j_call: TRBJ2-3
v_call: TRBV27
d_call: .
cdr3_nt: TGTGCCAGCAGTTTGGGGTGGACGTCCACAGATACGCAGTATTTT
cdr3_aa: CASSLGWTSTDTQYF

clone_size: .
j_call: TRBJ2-3
v_call: TRBV7-6
d_call: TRBD2
cdr3_nt: TGTGCCAGCAGTTCGACGACTAGCGGGGGGACCACAGATACGCAGTATTTT
cdr3_aa: CASSSTTSGGTTDTQYF

clone_size: once
j_call: TRBJ1-4
v_call: TRBV20-1
d_call: TRBD1
cdr3_nt: TGCAGTGCTATTGATTGGGGACAGGGAAGTGAAAAACTGTTTTTT
cdr3_aa: CSAIDWGQGSEKLFF

clone_size: once
j_call: TRBJ1-4
v_call: TRBV7-9
d_call: .
cdr3_nt: TGTGCCAGCAGCTTAGTACCTCAGGAGCCTAATGAAAAACTGTTTTTT
cdr3_aa: CASSLVPQEPNEKLFF

clone_size: once
j_call: TRBJ2-3
v_call: TRBV6-5
d_call: .
cdr3_nt: TGTGCCAGCAGCTCTCCAGGCAACACAGATACGCAGTATTTT
cdr3_aa: CASSSPGNTDTQYF

clone_size: .
j_call: TRBJ2-3
v_call: TRBV5-1
d_call: TRBD2
cdr3_nt: TGCGCCAGCAGCACCCTTGGGGGGGTGATCACAGATACGCAGTATTTT
cdr3_aa: CASSTLGGVITDTQYF

clone_size: .
j_call: TRBJ2-1
v_call: TRBV11-2
d_call: .
cdr3_nt: TGTGCCAGCAGCTTAGGGGAATATGAGCAGTTCTTC
cdr3_aa: CASSLGEYEQFF

clone_size: .
j_call: TRBJ2-5
v_call: TRBV12-3/TRBV12-4
d_call: .
cdr3_nt: TGTGCCAGCAGACCCCGGATCGCGGAGACCCAGTACTTC
cdr3_aa: CASRPRIAETQYF

clone_size: .
j_call: TRBJ1-2
v_call: TRBV7-8
d_call: .
cdr3_nt: TGTGCCAGCAGTCCAACGGGGGGGCCCGTCGGGTATGGCTACACCTTC
cdr3_aa: CASSPTGGPVGYGYTF

clone_size: once
j_call: TRBJ1-4
v_call: TRBV19
d_call: .
cdr3_nt: TGTGCCAGTAGCGCGGAATGGGGAGGGCGAGCGGAAAAACTGTTTTTT
cdr3_aa: CASSAEWGGRAEKLFF

clone_size: .
j_call: TRBJ1-2
v_call: TRBV12-3/TRBV12-4
d_call: TRBD1
cdr3_nt: TGTGCCAGCAGGGAACAGGGGGCCGACGGCTACACCTTC
cdr3_aa: CASREQGADGYTF

clone_size: .
j_call: TRBJ1-1
v_call: TRBV30
d_call: .
cdr3_nt: TGTGCCTGGGTGGGCGCCGGGGGCGTCGTGAACACTGAAGCTTTCTTT
cdr3_aa: CAWVGAGGVVNTEAFF

clone_size: .
j_call: TRBJ2-3
v_call: TRBV11-2
d_call: .
cdr3_nt: TGTGCCAGCAGCTTAGGGGTTTCGGATACGCAGTATTTT
cdr3_aa: CASSLGVSDTQYF

clone_size: .
j_call: TRBJ1-2
v_call: TRBV18
d_call: .
cdr3_nt: TGTGCCAGCTCACCCGATGCGGGTGGCTACACCTTC
cdr3_aa: CASSPDAGGYTF

clone_size: .
j_call: TRBJ2-7
v_call: TRBV4-2
d_call: TRBD2
cdr3_nt: TGTGCCAGCAGCCCCACTAGGTCCGGGGGCGGGCTAGCGGGGGGGACTTACGAGCAGTACTTC
cdr3_aa: CASSPTRSGGGLAGGTYEQYF

clone_size: .
j_call: TRBJ1-4
v_call: TRBV19
d_call: TRBD1
cdr3_nt: TGTGCCAGTAGTACGGACAGGTATAATGAAAAACTGTTTTTT
cdr3_aa: CASSTDRYNEKLFF

clone_size: .
j_call: TRBJ2-1
v_call: TRBV4-2
d_call: TRBD2
cdr3_nt: TGTGCCAGCAGCCAACTAGCGGGAGCAAGTTTGGTCTATGAGCAGTTCTTC
cdr3_aa: CASSQLAGASLVYEQFF

clone_size: once
j_call: TRBJ1-2
v_call: TRBV5-1
d_call: .
cdr3_nt: TGCGCCAGCAGCTTGGATTTGCAGGGGAGAGGCTACACCTTC
cdr3_aa: CASSLDLQGRGYTF

clone_size: .
j_call: TRBJ1-1
v_call: TRBV6-5
d_call: .
cdr3_nt: TGTGCCAGCAACCGACCCCAGGGAGGAGGAACTGAAGCTTTCTTT
cdr3_aa: CASNRPQGGGTEAFF

clone_size: .
j_call: TRBJ2-1
v_call: TRBV19
d_call: TRBD2
cdr3_nt: TGTGCCAGTAGTATGGTGGTTCTAGCGGGAGGGCCGGAGAATGAGCAGTTCTTC
cdr3_aa: CASSMVVLAGGPENEQFF

clone_size: few
j_call: TRBJ1-3
v_call: TRBV28
d_call: TRBD1
cdr3_nt: TGTGCCAGCCTCGACAGGGAGGGAAACACCATATATTTT
cdr3_aa: CASLDREGNTIYF

clone_size: .
j_call: TRBJ2-3
v_call: TRBV9
d_call: .
cdr3_nt: TGTGCCAGCAGCGCCCCGCAAGGGGCCAGTCCAGATACGCAGTATTTT
cdr3_aa: CASSAPQGASPDTQYF

clone_size: .
j_call: TRBJ1-1
v_call: TRBV27
d_call: .
cdr3_nt: TGTGCCAGCAGTTTAAACGGCCAACACACTGAAGCTTTCTTT
cdr3_aa: CASSLNGQHTEAFF

clone_size: .
j_call: TRBJ1-1
v_call: TRBV6-2/TRBV6-3
d_call: .
cdr3_nt: TGTGCCAGCAGTGACCCCATATCTCGGGGGCACACTGAAGCTTTCTTT
cdr3_aa: CASSDPISRGHTEAFF

clone_size: .
j_call: TRBJ1-2
v_call: TRBV18
d_call: .
cdr3_nt: TGTGCCAGCTCAACGGGCGGGGAGTACGGAGGCGGCTATGGCTACACCTTC
cdr3_aa: CASSTGGEYGGGYGYTF

clone_size: .
j_call: TRBJ1-5
v_call: TRBV7-2
d_call: .
cdr3_nt: TGTGCCAGCAGCTTTGGGGGGGCCGGCAATCAGCCCCAGCATTTT
cdr3_aa: CASSFGGAGNQPQHF

clone_size: .
j_call: TRBJ1-2
v_call: TRBV6-6
d_call: TRBD1
cdr3_nt: TGTGCCAGCAGTTACTCGTCGGCCGGGACAGGGGCGGGCTACACCTTC
cdr3_aa: CASSYSSAGTGAGYTF

clone_size: .
j_call: TRBJ2-1
v_call: TRBV5-4
d_call: TRBD2
cdr3_nt: TGTGCCAGCAGTCGGACTAGCGGGAGGGACAATGAGCAGTTCTTC
cdr3_aa: CASSRTSGRDNEQFF

clone_size: .
j_call: TRBJ1-5
v_call: TRBV19
d_call: TRBD1
cdr3_nt: TGTGCCAGTGCCCGGACAGGGGACTATCAGCCCCAGCATTTT
cdr3_aa: CASARTGDYQPQHF

clone_size: .
j_call: TRBJ2-1
v_call: TRBV3-1/TRBV3-2
d_call: TRBD2
cdr3_nt: TGTGCCAGCAGCCAAGATCTGACTAGCGGAGGGGGGGATGAGCAGTTCTTC
cdr3_aa: CASSQDLTSGGGDEQFF

clone_size: .
j_call: TRBJ1-3
v_call: TRBV7-6
d_call: .
cdr3_nt: TGTGCCAGCAGCTCTGTCACGGGGGGCGGAAACACCATATATTTT
cdr3_aa: CASSSVTGGGNTIYF

clone_size: .
j_call: TRBJ1-2
v_call: TRBV27
d_call: TRBD1
cdr3_nt: TGTGCCAGCAGTTTCCAGGGGGGGAACTATGGCTACACCTTC
cdr3_aa: CASSFQGGNYGYTF